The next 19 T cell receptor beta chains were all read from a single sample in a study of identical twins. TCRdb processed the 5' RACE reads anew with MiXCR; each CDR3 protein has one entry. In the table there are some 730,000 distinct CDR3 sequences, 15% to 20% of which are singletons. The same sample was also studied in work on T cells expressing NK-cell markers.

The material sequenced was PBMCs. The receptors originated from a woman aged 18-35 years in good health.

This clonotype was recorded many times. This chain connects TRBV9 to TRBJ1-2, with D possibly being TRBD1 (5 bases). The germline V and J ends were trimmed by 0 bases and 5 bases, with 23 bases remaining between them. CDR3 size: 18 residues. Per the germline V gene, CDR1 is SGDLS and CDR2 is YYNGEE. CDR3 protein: CASSVAPTGGPGVYGYTF. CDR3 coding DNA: TGTGCCAGCAGCGTAGCTCCAACAGGTGGTCCCGGGGTATATGGCTACACCTTC. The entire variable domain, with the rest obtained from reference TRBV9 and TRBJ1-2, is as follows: DSGVTQTPKHLITATGQRVTLRCSPRSGDLSVYWYQQSLDQGLQFLIQYYNGEERAKGNILERFSAQQFPDLHSELNLSSLELGDSALYFCASSVAPTGGPGVYGYTFGSGTRLTVV.

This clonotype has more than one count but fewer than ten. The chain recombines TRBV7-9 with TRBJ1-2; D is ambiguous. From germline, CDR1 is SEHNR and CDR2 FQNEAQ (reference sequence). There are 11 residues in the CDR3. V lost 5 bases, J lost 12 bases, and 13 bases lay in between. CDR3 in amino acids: CASSSRPSNTF. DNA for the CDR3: TGTGCCAGCAGCAGCAGACCGTCCAACACCTTC.

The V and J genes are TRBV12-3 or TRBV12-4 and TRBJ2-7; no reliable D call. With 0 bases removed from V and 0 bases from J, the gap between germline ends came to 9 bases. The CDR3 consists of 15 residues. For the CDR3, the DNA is TGTGCCAGCAGTTTAGCGTACGCCTACTCCTACGAGCAGTACTTC. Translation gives CASSLAYAYSYEQYF.

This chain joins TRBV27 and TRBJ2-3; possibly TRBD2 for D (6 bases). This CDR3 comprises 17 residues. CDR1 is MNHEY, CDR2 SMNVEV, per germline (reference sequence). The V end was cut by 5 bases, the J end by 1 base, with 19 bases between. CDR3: CASSLLLSGAGTDTQYF. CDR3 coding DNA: TGTGCCAGCAGTCTCCTACTTAGCGGAGCCGGCACAGATACGCAGTATTTT.

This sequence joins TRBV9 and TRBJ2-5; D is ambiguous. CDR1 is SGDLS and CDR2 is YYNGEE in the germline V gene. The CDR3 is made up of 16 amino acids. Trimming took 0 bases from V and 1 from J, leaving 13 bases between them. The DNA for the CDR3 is TGTGCCAGCAGCGTAGACGGCGCCATCCTCCAAGAGACCCAGTACTTC. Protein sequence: CASSVDGAILQETQYF.

CDR3 region: CASSEAPLAGGSYEQYF. CDR3 nucleotide sequence: TGTGCCAGCAGTGAAGCTCCACTAGCGGGAGGGTCCTACGAGCAGTACTTC. V gene TRBV2 combines with J gene TRBJ2-7, with 13 positions matching TRBD2. The CDR3 length is 17 residues. The germline CDR1 and CDR2 sequences are SNHLY and FYNNEI. The J segment lost 1 base and the V segment lost 0 bases, leaving 3 bases of the junction unmatched.

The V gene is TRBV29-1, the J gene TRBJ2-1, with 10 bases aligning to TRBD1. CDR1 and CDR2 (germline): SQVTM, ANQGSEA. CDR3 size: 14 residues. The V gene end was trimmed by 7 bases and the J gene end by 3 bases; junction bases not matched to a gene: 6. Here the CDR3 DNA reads TGCAGCGGTACCCGGGACAGGGGCTACAATGAGCAGTTCTTC. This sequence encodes CSGTRDRGYNEQFF.

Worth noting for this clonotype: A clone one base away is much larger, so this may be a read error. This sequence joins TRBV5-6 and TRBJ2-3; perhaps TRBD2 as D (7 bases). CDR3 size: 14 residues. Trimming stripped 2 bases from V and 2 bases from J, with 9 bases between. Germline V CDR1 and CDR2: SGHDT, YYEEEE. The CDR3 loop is CASSFGGPTDTQYF. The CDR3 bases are TGTGCCAGCAGCTTCGGGGGGCCCACAGATACGCAGTATTTT.

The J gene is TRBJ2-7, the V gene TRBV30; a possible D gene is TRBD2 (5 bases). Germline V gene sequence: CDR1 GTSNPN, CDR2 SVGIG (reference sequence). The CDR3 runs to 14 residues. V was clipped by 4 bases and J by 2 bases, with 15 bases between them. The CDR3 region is CAWTTPSGTYEQYF. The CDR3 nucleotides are TGTGCCTGGACCACCCCAAGCGGAACCTACGAGCAGTACTTC.

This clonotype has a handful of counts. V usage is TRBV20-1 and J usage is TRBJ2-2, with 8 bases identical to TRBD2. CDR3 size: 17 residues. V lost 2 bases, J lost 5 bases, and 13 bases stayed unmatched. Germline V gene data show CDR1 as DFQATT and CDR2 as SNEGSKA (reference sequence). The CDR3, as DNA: TGCAGTGCTAGATCGGGGGCGAGCGGGAGTATTACCGGGGAGCTGTTTTTT. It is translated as CSARSGASGSITGELFF.

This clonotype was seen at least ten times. This chain's CDR3 is CASSLLAASYNEQFF. The CDR3 nucleotides are TGTGCCAGCAGCTTATTAGCGGCCTCCTACAATGAGCAGTTCTTC. This chain uses TRBV7-2 with TRBJ2-1, with D maybe TRBD2 (6 bases). CDR1 and CDR2 from the germline V gene are SGHTA and FQGNSA. There are 15 residues in the CDR3. Trimming removed 2 bases at V and 0 bases at J, with 8 bases between.

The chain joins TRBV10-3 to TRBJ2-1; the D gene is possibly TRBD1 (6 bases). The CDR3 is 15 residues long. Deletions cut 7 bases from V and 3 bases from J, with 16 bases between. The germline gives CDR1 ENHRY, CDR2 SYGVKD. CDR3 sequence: CAITPNDRSYNEQFF. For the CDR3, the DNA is TGTGCCATCACCCCAAACGACAGGAGCTACAATGAGCAGTTCTTC.

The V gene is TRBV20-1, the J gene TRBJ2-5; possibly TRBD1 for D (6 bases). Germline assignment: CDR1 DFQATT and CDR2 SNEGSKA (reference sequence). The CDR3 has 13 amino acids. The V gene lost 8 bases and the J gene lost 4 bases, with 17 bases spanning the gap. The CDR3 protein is CSPRGGLGETQYF. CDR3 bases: TGCAGTCCCAGGGGCGGGCTGGGAGAGACCCAGTACTTC.

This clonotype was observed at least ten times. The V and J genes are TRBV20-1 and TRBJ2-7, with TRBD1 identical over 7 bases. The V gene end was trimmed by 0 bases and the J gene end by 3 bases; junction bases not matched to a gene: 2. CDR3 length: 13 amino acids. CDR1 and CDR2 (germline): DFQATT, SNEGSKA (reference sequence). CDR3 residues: CSARDPGGYEQYF. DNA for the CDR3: TGCAGTGCTAGAGATCCAGGGGGCTACGAGCAGTACTTC.

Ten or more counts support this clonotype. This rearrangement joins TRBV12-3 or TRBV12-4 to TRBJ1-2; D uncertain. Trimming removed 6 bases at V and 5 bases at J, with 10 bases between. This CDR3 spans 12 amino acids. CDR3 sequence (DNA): TGTGCCAGCAGCGAAGGGAATTATGGCTACACCTTC. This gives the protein CASSEGNYGYTF.

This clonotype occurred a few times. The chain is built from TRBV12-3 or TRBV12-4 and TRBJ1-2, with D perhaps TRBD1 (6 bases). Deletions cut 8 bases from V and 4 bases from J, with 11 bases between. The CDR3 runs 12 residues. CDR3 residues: CASAWGAYGYTF. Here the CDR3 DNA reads TGTGCCAGCGCATGGGGGGCCTATGGCTACACCTTC.

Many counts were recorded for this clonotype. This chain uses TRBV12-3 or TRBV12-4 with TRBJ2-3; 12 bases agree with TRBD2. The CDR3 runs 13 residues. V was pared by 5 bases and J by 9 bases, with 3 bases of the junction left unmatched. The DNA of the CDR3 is TGTGCCAGCAGTCCGACTAGCGGGGGAACGCAGTATTTT. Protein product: CASSPTSGGTQYF.

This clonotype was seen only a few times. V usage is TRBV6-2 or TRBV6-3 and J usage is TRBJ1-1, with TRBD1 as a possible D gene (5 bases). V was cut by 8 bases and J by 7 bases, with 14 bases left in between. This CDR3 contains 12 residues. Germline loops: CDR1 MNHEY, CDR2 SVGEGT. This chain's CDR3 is CASLTRDYEAFF. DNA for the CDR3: TGTGCCAGCCTTACCCGGGACTATGAAGCTTTCTTT.

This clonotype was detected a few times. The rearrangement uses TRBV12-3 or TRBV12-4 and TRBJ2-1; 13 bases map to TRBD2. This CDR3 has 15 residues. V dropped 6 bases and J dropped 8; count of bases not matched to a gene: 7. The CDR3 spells CASRKGTSGNYEQFF. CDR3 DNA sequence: TGTGCCAGCAGGAAAGGGACTAGCGGGAACTATGAGCAGTTCTTC.